The following is a TCR beta chain sequence with its context. Its antigen is unidentified. Both subsets, CD45RA+ naive and CD45RA-negative memory, were split from the CD4+ cells. The data originate from a study of shared clonotypes between healthy human individuals. Whole-study results and caveats: Genetic and exposure-history diversity was limited by the few donors. Sorted-subset sequencing was shown by rarefaction to be incomplete despite large depth.

Original data processing: Sequence data from immunoSEQ were junction-only and lacked quality scores; consequently, filtering differed. The method was immunoSEQ multiplex PCR; TCRdb's version includes in-frame clones alone and lacks a portion of them. V, J and clone size were drawn from that table, and D and trimming were deduced from the DNA. The sample has roughly 2.5 million clones; roughly 92% are singletons. Per germline, CDR1 MNHNY and CDR2 SVGAGI (reference sequence). This CDR3 has 16 amino acids. V shed 3 bases, J shed 4 bases, and the junction held 6 bases outside the gene matches. The chain carries TRBV6-6 and TRBJ2-1; 10 bases fit TRBD1. Specimen: naive CD4+ T cells sorted from blood. Subset meaning: CD45RA+ positively selected. This sequence originates from a man between 18 and 29 years old in good health. The CDR3 spells CASSYSGTGVYNEQFF. CDR3 bases: TGTGCCAGCAGTTATTCCGGGACAGGGGTTTACAATGAGCAGTTCTTC.